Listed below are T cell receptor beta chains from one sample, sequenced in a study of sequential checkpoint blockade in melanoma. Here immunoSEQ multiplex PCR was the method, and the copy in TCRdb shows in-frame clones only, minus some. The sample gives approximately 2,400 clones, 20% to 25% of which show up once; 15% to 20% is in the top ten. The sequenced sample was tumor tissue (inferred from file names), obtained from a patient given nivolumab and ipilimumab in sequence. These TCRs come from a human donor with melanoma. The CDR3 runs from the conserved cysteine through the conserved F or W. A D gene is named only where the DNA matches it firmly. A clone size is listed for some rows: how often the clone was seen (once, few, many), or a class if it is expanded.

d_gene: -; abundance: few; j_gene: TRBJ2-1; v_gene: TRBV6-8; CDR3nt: TGTGCCAGCAGCCGATTGGCCCAGACAGGTAAACTAGCGAGTTCCTACAATGAGCAGTTCTTC; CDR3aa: CASSRLAQTGKLASSYNEQFF
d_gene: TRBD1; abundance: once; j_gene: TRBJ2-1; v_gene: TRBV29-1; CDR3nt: TGCAGCGTTGCTCCCAGAGAGACAGGGGGGTTTAGAGCCAATGAGCAGTTCTTC; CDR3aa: CSVAPRETGGFRANEQFF
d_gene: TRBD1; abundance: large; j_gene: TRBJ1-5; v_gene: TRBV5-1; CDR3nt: TGCGCCAGCAGCCTTGGGGGGACAGGGGTCAATCAGCCCCAGCATTTT; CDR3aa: CASSLGGTGVNQPQHF
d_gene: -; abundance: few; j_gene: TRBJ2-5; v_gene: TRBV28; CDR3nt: TGTGCCAGCAGCGAACATTGGGACCAAGAGACCCAGTACTTC; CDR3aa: CASSEHWDQETQYF
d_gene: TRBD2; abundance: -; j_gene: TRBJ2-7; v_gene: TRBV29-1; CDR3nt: TGCAGCGTGAAGGGGCTAGCGGGAGACAAAACCTACGAGCAGTACTTC; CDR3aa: CSVKGLAGDKTYEQYF
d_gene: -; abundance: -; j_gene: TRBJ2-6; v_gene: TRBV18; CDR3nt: TGTGCCAGCTCACCGGACGGGGCCAACGTCCTGACTTTC; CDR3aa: CASSPDGANVLTF
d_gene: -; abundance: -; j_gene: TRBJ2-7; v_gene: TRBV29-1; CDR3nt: TGCAGCGCCTCCGACCCGGGGACCAAGGGGTTTTACGAGCAGTACTTC; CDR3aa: CSASDPGTKGFYEQYF
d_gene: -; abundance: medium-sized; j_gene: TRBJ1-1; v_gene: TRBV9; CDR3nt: TGTGCCAGCAGCGTAGTTTCGGGTGGCACTGAAGCTTTCTTT; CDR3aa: CASSVVSGGTEAFF
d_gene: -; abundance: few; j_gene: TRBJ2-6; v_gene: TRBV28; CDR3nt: TGTGCCAGCAGTTTCCCAGGTGCCGGGGCCAACGTCCTGACTTTC; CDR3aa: CASSFPGAGANVLTF
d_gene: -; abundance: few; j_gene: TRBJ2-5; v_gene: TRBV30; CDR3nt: TGTGCCTGGAGTGGGTGGACGGCTAAAGAGACCCAGTACTTC; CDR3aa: CAWSGWTAKETQYF
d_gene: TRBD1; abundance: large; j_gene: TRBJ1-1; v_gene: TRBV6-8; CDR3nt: TGTGCCAGCAGTTACGGCGGGACAGGGGTAACTGAAGCTTTCTTT; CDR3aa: CASSYGGTGVTEAFF
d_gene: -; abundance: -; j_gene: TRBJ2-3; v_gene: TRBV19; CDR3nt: TGTGCCAGTAGTATAGAGGGAGACCGGCACGATACGCAGTATTTT; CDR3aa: CASSIEGDRHDTQYF
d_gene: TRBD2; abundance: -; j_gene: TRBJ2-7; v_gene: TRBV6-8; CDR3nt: TGTGCCAGCAGTTACGATAGCGGGAAGGACGAGCAGTACTTC; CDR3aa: CASSYDSGKDEQYF
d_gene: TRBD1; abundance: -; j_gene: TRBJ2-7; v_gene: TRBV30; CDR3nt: TGTGCCTGCCCTGGGACAGGGTACGACGAGCAGTACTTC; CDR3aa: CACPGTGYDEQYF
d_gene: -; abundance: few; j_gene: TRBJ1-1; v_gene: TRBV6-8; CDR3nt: TGTGCCAGCAAAAGGGCGAACACTGAAGCTTTCTTT; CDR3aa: CASKRANTEAFF
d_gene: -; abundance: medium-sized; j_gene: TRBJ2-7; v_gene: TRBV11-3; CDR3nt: TGTGCCAGCAGCTCGACCGGGACAACCTACGAGCAGTACTTC; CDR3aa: CASSSTGTTYEQYF
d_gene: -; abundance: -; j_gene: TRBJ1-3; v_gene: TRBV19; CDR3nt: TGTGCCAGTAGAACAACAGGGTCTGGAAACACCATATATTTT; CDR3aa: CASRTTGSGNTIYF
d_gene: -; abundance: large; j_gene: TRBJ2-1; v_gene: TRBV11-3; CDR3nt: TGTGCCAGCAGCTTAGATGACCGGGCTAGGCCGCAACAGTTCTTC; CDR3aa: CASSLDDRARPQQFF
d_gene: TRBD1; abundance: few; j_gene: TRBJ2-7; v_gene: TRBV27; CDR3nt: TGTGCCAGCGGAAAAGACAGGGGCGTTAGGGACGAGCAGTACTTC; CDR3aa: CASGKDRGVRDEQYF
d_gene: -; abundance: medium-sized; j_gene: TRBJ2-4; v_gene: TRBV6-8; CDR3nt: TGTGCCAGCAGTGACAGGTCGGTTTGGGTAAACATTCAGTACTTC; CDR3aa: CASSDRSVWVNIQYF
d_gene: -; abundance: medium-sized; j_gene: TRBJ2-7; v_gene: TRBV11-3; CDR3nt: TGTGCCAGCAGCTTGGGGGGAGCTTCCTACGAGCAGTACTTC; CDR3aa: CASSLGGASYEQYF
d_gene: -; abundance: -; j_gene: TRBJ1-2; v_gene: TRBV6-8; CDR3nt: TGTGCCAGCAGTGCGGGGCCTAGGGATGGCTACACCTTC; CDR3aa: CASSAGPRDGYTF
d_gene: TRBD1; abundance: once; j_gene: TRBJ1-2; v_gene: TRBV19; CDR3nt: TGTGCCAGTAGTATAAGTGGGACAGGGGATGGCTACACCTTC; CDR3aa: CASSISGTGDGYTF
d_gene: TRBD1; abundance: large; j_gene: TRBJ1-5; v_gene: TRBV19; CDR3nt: TGTGCCAGTAGTATACCGGGACAGGGGGCACGACAGCCCCAGCATTTT; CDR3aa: CASSIPGQGARQPQHF